This T cell receptor beta chain was captured in a study of T-cell memory formation after mild COVID-19. Notes on the study in general: Mainly in CM and EM were contracting CD4+ clones; CD8+ were in EMRA. Memory from before infection featured some responding clones, which suggests cross-reactive memory joined.

This clonotype appeared a few times. Its antigen is as yet unknown. One entry per CDR3 protein, called by TCRdb with MiXCR from the 5' RACE reads. The table lists around 300,000 distinct CDR3 sequences, roughly 19% of them singletons. From germline, CDR1 is SGHTA and CDR2 FQGNSA. CDR3 length: 15 amino acids. V was pared by 1 base and J by 9 bases, with 7 bases of the junction left unmatched. The sequenced sample was PBMCs or a T cell subset sorted from them (not recorded which). J is TRBJ2-1 and V is TRBV7-2, with 9 nucleotides matching TRBD1. This clonotype originated in a man in his late teens or twenties who had mild COVID-19 (a few samples of this study predate the infection). Cell type and time point are not known. The CDR3: CASSLVLGTGTEQFF. The CDR3 nucleotides are TGTGCCAGCAGCTTAGTTCTGGGGACAGGGACTGAGCAGTTCTTC.